This record looks at one TCR beta chain sequence and its context. The target antigen is unknown. This entry is derived from a study of cytomegalovirus exposure and HLA in healthy donors. In the study overall: Some 180 million T cells yielded 110 million or so unique TCR beta sequences in earlier analysis. General study findings and limits: TCR beta sequences numbering fewer than 20,000 were associated with HLA alleles at 0.05 false discovery rate in a later analysis. Accurate HLA-A and HLA-B prediction from TCR beta sequences was reported for most subjects. Data from an earlier analysis indicated that most TCR beta V segments were productive either about 87% or about 30% of the time.

Germline CDR1 and CDR2: MNHEY and SVGAGI. J lost 1 base, V lost 2 bases, and 2 bases had no gene match. The CDR3 contains 15 residues. A multiplex PCR was run with 60 Vbeta primers and 13 Jbeta primers. Data came from immunoSEQ multiplex PCR; TCRdb stores just in-frame clones and leaves some out. Among about 110,000 clones listed, approximately 80% were seen once. The chain recombines TRBV6-5 with TRBJ2-1; 7 bases align to TRBD1. The sequencing input was PBMCs. The sequence came from a woman aged 18-29 years in good health and CMV-seropositive. The CDR3 spells CASSYRGLSYNEQFF. The CDR3 DNA sequence: TGTGCCAGCAGTTACAGGGGGCTGTCCTACAATGAGCAGTTCTTC.